This TCR beta chain was captured in a study of blood T cells in healthy people across ages. General study points: Both higher diversity and more naive CD4+ cells marked long-lived donors when set against aged donors.

The germline gives CDR1 DFQATT, CDR2 SNEGSKA (reference sequence). The CDR3 has 15 residues. For the second PCR, which ran for 7 to 11 cycles, a sample-barcoded 5' primer and a J-beta primer mix were used. TCRdb recomputed calls from the 5' RACE reads with MiXCR, one row per CDR3 protein. The data hold 450,000 to 600,000 distinct CDR3 sequences, with roughly a quarter observed a single time. Regarding this clonotype: The antigen is unknown.

The same data also went into a second study, on T cells of mothers and their children.

This TCR came from a boy between 2 and 15 years old in good health. Sequencing was carried out using blood. J is TRBJ2-5 and V is TRBV20-1; 10 nucleotides match TRBD1. The assigned J gene may be wrong: the sequence end matches TRBJ2-1 better. The CDR3 reads CSARVGTGDVDEQFF. The CDR3 DNA follows: TGCAGTGCTAGAGTTGGGACAGGGGATGTGGATGAGCAGTTCTTC.